The rows below give T cell receptor beta chains drawn from one sample of a study of cytotoxic CD8 clonotypes in ibrutinib-treated CLL. The assay was immunoSEQ multiplex PCR, and TCRdb's table has in-frame clones only and misses some. The table lists some 300,000 clones, 80% of them singletons. The material was PBMCs, obtained before ibrutinib treatment. Receptors were obtained from a human donor with chronic lymphocytic leukemia. Each CDR3 is given with its conserved first and last residue. Fields, in order: J gene, V gene, CDR3 protein.

J: TRBJ1-5
V: TRBV7-8
CDR3: CASSFGGVRGHQPQHF

J: TRBJ2-7
V: TRBV7-6
CDR3: CASSLGLAEDQSSYEQYF

J: TRBJ2-3
V: TRBV6-6
CDR3: CASSLFSGTDTQYF

J: TRBJ2-7
V: TRBV4-2
CDR3: CASSQDPWGEQYF

J: TRBJ2-7
V: TRBV25-1
CDR3: CASKTNPYEQYF

J: TRBJ1-5
V: TRBV6-1
CDR3: CASSGPGQGSWQPQHF

J: TRBJ2-7
V: TRBV6-5
CDR3: CASRTWTGGSYEQYF

J: TRBJ2-7
V: TRBV7-9
CDR3: CASSLLTPRDDYEQYF

J: TRBJ2-1
V: TRBV5-6
CDR3: CASSLLAGGYNEQFF

J: TRBJ2-7
V: TRBV19
CDR3: CASSPGGYEQYF

J: TRBJ1-2
V: TRBV7-2
CDR3: CASSQTRGNYGYTF

J: TRBJ2-5
V: TRBV10-3
CDR3: CAISDGPLGTQYF

J: TRBJ2-1
V: TRBV7-2
CDR3: CASSRGQWDRNEQFF

J: TRBJ1-3
V: TRBV7-2
CDR3: CASSSDRVGGNTIYF

J: TRBJ1-5
V: TRBV4-2
CDR3: CASSQDSQGYQPQHF

J: TRBJ2-2
V: TRBV5-1
CDR3: CASSFSGTTTGELFF

J: TRBJ2-1
V: TRBV7-9
CDR3: CASSKTSGRSTANEQFF

J: TRBJ2-7
V: TRBV5-6
CDR3: CASSLILAGVSYEQYF

J: TRBJ2-1
V: TRBV7-6
CDR3: CASSLAQGIHEQFF

J: TRBJ2-1
V: TRBV7-9
CDR3: CASSSLAGEFGEQFF

J: TRBJ2-2
V: TRBV30
CDR3: CAWSVRPTGELFF

J: TRBJ2-7
V: TRBV4-2
CDR3: CASSRGLVYEQYF

J: TRBJ1-2
V: TRBV9
CDR3: CASSPRQGTGLNGYTF

J: TRBJ1-5
V: TRBV15
CDR3: CATSPGGNQPQHF